This paragraph reports one T cell receptor beta chain. Clones were read by immunoSEQ multiplex PCR, and TCRdb kept only the in-frame ones, dropping some. The table includes approximately 470,000 clones, more than 75% detected once. These data originate in a study of shared clonotypes between healthy human individuals. The receptor's source is a woman aged 40 to 50 in good health. Some clones in this sample may be carry-over from other donors' samples. The sequencing sample was made of PBMCs.

CDR3 amino acids: CASSRDNEQFF. DNA for the CDR3: TGTGCCAGCTCACGAGACAATGAGCAGTTCTTC. The rearrangement joins TRBV18 to TRBJ2-1; D not certain. V lost 4 bases and J lost 5, with 3 bases in between. The CDR3 is 11 amino acids. Germline loops: CDR1 KGHSH, CDR2 LQKENI.